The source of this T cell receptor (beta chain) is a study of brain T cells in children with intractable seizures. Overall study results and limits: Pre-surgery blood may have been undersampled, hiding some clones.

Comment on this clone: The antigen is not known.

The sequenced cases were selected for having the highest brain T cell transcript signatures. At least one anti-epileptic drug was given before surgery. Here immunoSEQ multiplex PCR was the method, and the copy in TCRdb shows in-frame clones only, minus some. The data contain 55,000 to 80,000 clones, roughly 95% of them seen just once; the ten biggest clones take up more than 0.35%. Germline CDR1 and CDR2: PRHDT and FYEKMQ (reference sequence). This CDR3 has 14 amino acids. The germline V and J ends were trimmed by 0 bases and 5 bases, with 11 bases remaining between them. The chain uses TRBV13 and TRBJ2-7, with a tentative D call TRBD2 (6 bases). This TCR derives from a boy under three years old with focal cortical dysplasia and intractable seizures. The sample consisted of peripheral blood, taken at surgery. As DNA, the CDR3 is TGTGCCAGCAGCTTAGGTTTCGGGGGAAACGAGCAGTACTTC. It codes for CASSLGFGGNEQYF. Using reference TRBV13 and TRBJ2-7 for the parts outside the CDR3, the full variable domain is AAGVIQSPRHLIKEKRETATLKCYPIPRHDTVYWYQQGPGQDPQFLISFYEKMQSDKGSIPDRFSAQQFSDYHSELNMSSLELGDSALYFCASSLGFGGNEQYFGPGTRLTVT.